The clone carrying this TCR beta chain was seen a handful of times. The target antigen is unknown. TCRdb ran MiXCR on the reads and lists one entry per CDR3 protein. This table holds fewer than 250,000 distinct CDR3 sequences, around an eighth found once. The sample comes from a study of T cell repertoires in cytomegalovirus infection. Study conclusions and caveats: Of the TCR beta families, the public ones yielded a cumulative frequency that identified carriers of CMV plus the relevant HLA. The response measured ex vivo was dominated by TCR beta clonotypes (HLA-C-restricted and CMV-specific).

Per the germline V gene, CDR1 is DFQATT and CDR2 is SNEGSKA (reference sequence). Trimming removed 5 bases at V and 0 bases at J, with 13 bases between. The CDR3 is made up of 14 amino acids. V and J are TRBV20-1 and TRBJ2-5, with D maybe TRBD1 (7 bases). The clonotype originates from a human donor in good health (CMV status not recorded). Some clones in this sample may be carry-over from other donors' samples. Sample: PBMCs. The CDR3 region is CSALRGADQETQYF. The CDR3 DNA sequence: TGCAGTGCTCTCAGGGGGGCTGACCAAGAGACCCAGTACTTC.